A selection of T cell receptor beta chains follows, all from one sample in a study of shared clonotypes between healthy human individuals. Libraries were prepared by immunoSEQ multiplex PCR; TCRdb keeps only in-frame clonotypes and omits some of them. The sample contains roughly 450,000 clones, 79% of which appear only once. Sequencing input: PBMCs. All receptors come from a woman in her thirties or forties in good health. Some clones in this sample may be carry-over from other donors' samples. Both conserved end residues are part of each CDR3. Fields, in order: clone size, D gene, J gene, V gene, CDR3 protein, CDR3 DNA. The D gene is left open where the match is weak. Part of the rows lack a size; the others show once, few, many or a class for expanded clones.

>NA|NA|TRBJ1-2|TRBV4-2
CASSPLGQWTDSIYTF
TGTGCCAGCAGCCCCTTGGGCCAGTGGACAGATTCGATTTACACCTTC
>NA|NA|TRBJ1-1|TRBV7-9
CASSPSTQGLGAEAFF
TGTGCCAGCAGCCCAAGCACCCAGGGGCTAGGCGCTGAAGCTTTCTTT
>NA|TRBD2|TRBJ2-2|TRBV7-7
CASSLVAGAAANTGELFF
TGTGCTAGCAGCTTAGTAGCGGGAGCGGCGGCGAACACCGGGGAGCTGTTTTTT
>NA|TRBD2|TRBJ2-1|TRBV2
CASSEQVAGVDVQFF
TGTGCCAGCAGTGAACAGGTAGCGGGGGTGGATGTGCAGTTCTTC
>NA|NA|TRBJ2-3|TRBV5-6
CAAGRSTTDTQYF
TGTGCCGCAGGGAGGTCGACGACAGATACGCAGTATTTT
>NA|NA|TRBJ2-5|TRBV25-1
CASRINGERSSYQETQYF
TGTGCCAGCAGGATAAATGGGGAGAGATCTTCGTATCAAGAGACCCAGTACTTC
>NA|NA|TRBJ2-1|TRBV10-3
CATHKTEGNEQFF
TGTGCCACCCACAAGACAGAGGGCAATGAGCAGTTCTTC
>NA|NA|TRBJ2-5|TRBV7-2
CASTPLTWFQETQYF
TGTGCCAGCACCCCCCTTACATGGTTCCAAGAGACCCAGTACTTC
>NA|TRBD1|TRBJ1-1|TRBV19
CASNDRGWTNTEAFF
TGTGCCAGCAACGACAGGGGTTGGACGAACACTGAAGCTTTCTTT
>NA|NA|TRBJ1-2|TRBV28
CASSTTVGYGYTF
TGTGCCAGCAGTACGACAGTAGGTTATGGCTACACCTTC
>few|TRBD1|TRBJ1-2|TRBV15
CATSREAGAGGYVGTF
TGTGCCACCAGCAGAGAGGCGGGGGCAGGGGGCTACGTGGGCACCTTC
>many|NA|TRBJ2-1|TRBV4-2
CASSQEGSNEQFF
TGTGCCAGCAGCCAAGAGGGGTCCAATGAGCAGTTCTTC
>NA|TRBD2|TRBJ2-7|TRBV7-2
CASSTGLALGEQYF
TGTGCCAGCAGCACGGGACTAGCCCTCGGTGAGCAGTACTTC
>few|NA|TRBJ2-3|TRBV5-1
CASSFMDVDTQYF
TGCGCCAGCAGCTTTATGGACGTAGATACGCAGTATTTT
>NA|NA|TRBJ1-1|TRBV28
CASSSWTVNTEAFF
TGTGCCAGCAGTTCCTGGACAGTGAACACTGAAGCTTTCTTT
>NA|TRBD2|TRBJ2-1|TRBV9
CASSLGLAGGDEQFF
TGTGCCAGCAGCTTGGGACTAGCGGGAGGCGATGAGCAGTTCTTC
>few|NA|TRBJ1-5|TRBV30
CAWSVAQGDQPQHF
TGTGCCTGGAGTGTGGCACAGGGTGACCAGCCCCAGCATTTT
>NA|TRBD2|TRBJ2-2|TRBV9
CASTREAVTGELFF
TGTGCCAGCACCCGGGAGGCGGTCACCGGGGAGCTGTTTTTT
>NA|NA|TRBJ2-2|TRBV9
CASSFSPGEELFF
TGTGCCAGCAGCTTCAGCCCGGGGGAGGAGCTGTTTTTT
>NA|TRBD1|TRBJ1-4|TRBV4-3
CASSPGVTGRNEKLFF
TGCGCCAGCAGCCCCGGGGTGACAGGGAGGAATGAAAAACTGTTTTTT
>NA|NA|TRBJ2-7|TRBV16
CASSRGLYEQYF
TGTGCCAGCAGCCGGGGACTGTACGAGCAGTACTTC
>NA|NA|TRBJ2-7|TRBV28
CATSAPAFSYEQYF
TGTGCCACCTCGGCGCCAGCCTTTTCCTACGAGCAGTACTTC
>once|TRBD2|TRBJ2-1|TRBV7-2
CASRTGGLAGVNEQFF
TGTGCCAGCAGGACCGGGGGGCTAGCGGGAGTCAATGAGCAGTTCTTC
>NA|TRBD1|TRBJ1-5|TRBV7-2
CASSFRQGVNQPQHF
TGTGCCAGCAGCTTCCGACAGGGGGTCAATCAGCCCCAGCATTTT
>NA|NA|TRBJ1-5|TRBV28
CASRTGGGTSGPQHF
TGTGCCAGCAGGACCGGGGGGGGCACCTCAGGGCCCCAGCATTTT
>NA|TRBD2|TRBJ2-7|TRBV19
CASSRREGSYEQYF
TGTGCCAGTAGTAGGCGGGAGGGGTCCTACGAGCAGTACTTC
>NA|NA|TRBJ1-2|TRBV29-1
CSVANPRDYGYTF
TGCAGCGTTGCCAACCCTCGAGACTATGGCTACACCTTC
>NA|TRBD2|TRBJ2-3|TRBV6-1
CASSVAGGVDTQYF
TGTGCCAGCAGTGTAGCGGGAGGAGTAGATACGCAGTATTTT
>NA|TRBD2|TRBJ2-5|TRBV4-1
CASSQPLGGRETQYF
TGCGCCAGCAGCCAACCCCTGGGCGGGAGAGAGACCCAGTACTTC
>NA|NA|TRBJ2-2|TRBV7-3
CASSLSSGELFF
TGTGCCAGCAGCTTGTCTTCCGGGGAGCTGTTTTTT
>once|NA|TRBJ2-3|TRBV30
CAWSRVLGSTDTQYF
TGTGCCTGGAGTAGGGTTTTAGGAAGCACAGATACGCAGTATTTT
>NA|TRBD1|TRBJ2-3|TRBV12-5
CASGFTGATRTDTQYF
TGTGCTAGTGGTTTCACAGGGGCTACGCGCACAGATACGCAGTATTTT